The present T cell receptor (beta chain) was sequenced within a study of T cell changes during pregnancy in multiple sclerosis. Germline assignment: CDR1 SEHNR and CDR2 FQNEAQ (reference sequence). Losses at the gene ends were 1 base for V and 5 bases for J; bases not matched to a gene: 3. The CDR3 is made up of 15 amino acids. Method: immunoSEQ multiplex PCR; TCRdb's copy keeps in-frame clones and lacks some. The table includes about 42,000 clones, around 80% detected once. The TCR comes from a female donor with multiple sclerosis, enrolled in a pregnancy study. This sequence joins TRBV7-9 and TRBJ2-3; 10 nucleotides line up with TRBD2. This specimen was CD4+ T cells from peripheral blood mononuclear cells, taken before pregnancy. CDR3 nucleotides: TGTGCCAGCAGCTTAGAGATAGCGGGGGGAGATACGCAGTATTTT. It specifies CASSLEIAGGDTQYF.